The 13 T cell receptor beta chains listed next were all sequenced from one sample in a study of blood T cell repertoires in COVID-19 (dated by TCRdb to the early 2020s). Library preparation was by the immunoSEQ multiplex PCR assay. The source is immuneACCESS, and TCRdb retained only in-frame sequences with V and J called. Part of the clones is not carried over; for the studies checked, unresolved V genes explain less than half of this, and the remainder is unexplained. In all, the sample holds about 200,000 clones, and about 85% of those were seen once. The ten most abundant clones make up around a sixth of the sample. The material sequenced was PBMCs or T cells enriched from blood (not recorded which). The receptor source for this set is a man between 40 and 49 years old who had recovered from COVID-19.

The chain is built from TRBV30 and TRBJ2-7, with D possibly matching TRBD2 (6 bases). V lost 3 bases and J lost 6, with 15 bases in between. This CDR3 is built from 13 residues. Germline CDR1 reads GTSNPN; CDR2 reads SVGIG (reference sequence). CDR3 sequence (DNA): TGTGCCTGGAGGACGATGGGGGGTCTCGAGCAGTACTTC. It specifies CAWRTMGGLEQYF.

The V call is TRBV19, the J call TRBJ2-7, with TRBD1 matching 7 bases. The CDR3 covers 14 residues. V trimming: 7 bases; J trimming: 3 bases; junction bases outside the gene matches: 9. Per the germline V gene, CDR1 is LNHDA and CDR2 is SQIVND (reference sequence). Here the CDR3 reads CASNNRGIDYEQYF. CDR3 nucleotides: TGTGCCAGTAATAACAGGGGTATTGACTACGAGCAGTACTTC.

V usage is TRBV13 and J usage is TRBJ2-2, with 7 nucleotides matching TRBD2. Germline V gene data show CDR1 as PRHDT and CDR2 as FYEKMQ (reference sequence). The CDR3 runs to 15 residues. The trim removed 6 bases at V and 5 bases at J, leaving 9 bases unmatched. Written as DNA, the CDR3 is TGTGCCAGCAGGGGTGGGAGGGCTCGAACCGGGGAGCTGTTTTTT. This gives the protein CASRGGRARTGELFF.

V usage is TRBV11-1 and J usage is TRBJ2-1, with TRBD2 identical over 7 bases. The CDR3 length is 13 residues. V was clipped by 3 bases and J by 6 bases; unmatched bases: 2. Germline CDR1 is SGHAT and CDR2 is FQDESV (reference sequence). The CDR3, as DNA: TGTGCCAGCAGCTTCGGACTAGTCAATGAGCAGTTCTTC. Its translation: CASSFGLVNEQFF.

The chain is built from TRBV14 and TRBJ2-1, with a tentative D call TRBD1 (7 bases). This CDR3 is 13 amino acids long. CDR1 SGHDN and CDR2 FVKESK come from the germline V gene. The V end lost 4 bases, the J end lost 8 bases, and 12 bases lay between the germline ends. The CDR3, as DNA: TGTGCCAGCAGCCCGACAGGGAGGCATGAGCAGTTCTTC. It codes for CASSPTGRHEQFF.

V usage is TRBV4-3 and J usage is TRBJ2-7, with a weak D call TRBD1 (5 bases). V shed 4 bases and J shed 0 bases, with 13 bases lying between them. This CDR3 comprises 15 residues. Germline V gives CDR1 LGHNA, CDR2 YSLEER. The CDR3 coding sequence is TGCGCCAGCAGCCCCCTCAGGGCAGGCTCCTACGAGCAGTACTTC. Residues: CASSPLRAGSYEQYF.

V is TRBV15 and J is TRBJ2-7; a weak D match, TRBD2 (6 bases). The germline V gene has CDR1 LNHNV and CDR2 YYDKDF (reference sequence). The V and J ends lost 5 bases and 3 bases respectively, with 14 bases between them. The length of the CDR3 is 14 residues. The CDR3 nucleotides are TGTGCCACCAGCGGACGACTAGGAATCTACGAGCAGTACTTC. This sequence encodes CATSGRLGIYEQYF.

The rearrangement links TRBV3-1 (or the pseudogene TRBV3-2) to TRBJ1-1; TRBD1 matches at 10 bases. Germline V CDR1 and CDR2: LGHDT, YNNKEL (reference sequence). The CDR3 is 18 residues long. V trimming: 1 base; J trimming: 5 bases; junction bases outside the gene matches: 13. CDR3 DNA sequence: TGTGCCAGCAGCCAAGTACGACCGGGACAGGGGTCGGAGACTGAAGCTTTCTTT. As protein: CASSQVRPGQGSETEAFF.

The genes are TRBV6-5 and TRBJ2-7; TRBD1 agrees at 9 bases. CDR3 length: 14 amino acids. Germline V gives CDR1 MNHEY, CDR2 SVGAGI. The V segment lost 2 bases and the J segment 6 bases; nucleotides outside the gene matches: 5. CDR3 sequence: CASSYRDRVIEQYF. The CDR3 DNA reads TGTGCCAGCAGTTACAGGGACAGGGTAATCGAGCAGTACTTC.

The rearrangement links TRBV27 to TRBJ2-7; 9 bases are shared with TRBD2. The germline V gene encodes CDR1 MNHEY and CDR2 SMNVEV (reference sequence). With 4 bases clipped from V and 3 bases from J, the junction kept 4 bases outside the gene matches. This CDR3 contains 14 residues. The CDR3 nucleotides are TGTGCCAGCAGTTCAATAGCGGGGGACTACGAGCAGTACTTC. Translating it yields CASSSIAGDYEQYF.

The chain couples TRBV29-1 to TRBJ2-2, with D perhaps matching TRBD1 (5 bases). Per germline, CDR1 SQVTM and CDR2 ANQGSEA. The CDR3 covers 16 residues. V gave up 2 bases and J gave up 7 bases, with 20 bases separating them. CDR3 in DNA: TGCAGCGTTGAATGGACATCTCAAGGGGTCATCGGGGAGCTGTTTTTT. It translates to CSVEWTSQGVIGELFF.

The chain links TRBV6-1 to TRBJ2-7, with 7 positions matching TRBD2. CDR3 size: 15 residues. Looked up from germline, CDR1 is MNHNS and CDR2 is SASEGT. V trimming: 3 bases; J trimming: 7 bases; junction bases outside the gene matches: 12. CDR3 amino acids: CASSDLNRGGVEQYF. CDR3 coding DNA: TGTGCCAGCAGTGACCTCAATAGGGGAGGGGTTGAGCAGTACTTC.

The gene calls are TRBV10-3 and TRBJ2-7; D is undetermined. The V and J ends lost 8 bases and 2 bases respectively, with 16 bases between them. There are 14 residues in the CDR3. Germline-derived CDR1 and CDR2 are ENHRY and SYGVKD. The CDR3 loop is CAIRELEVAYEQYF. The CDR3 DNA follows: TGTGCCATCCGAGAACTTGAGGTAGCCTACGAGCAGTACTTC.